This TCR beta chain stems from a study of blood T cell repertoires in COVID-19. The length of the CDR3 is 15 residues. The V gene's germline CDR1 is SNHLY and CDR2 FYNNEI. Germline trimming cut 5 bases from V and 8 bases from J; bases unmatched to any gene: 10. Authors' analysis steps: Reference gene primers were amplified, and this amplification served to estimate nucleated cell counts. Clones were read by immunoSEQ multiplex PCR, and TCRdb kept only the in-frame ones, dropping some. The D gene and trimming were derived from the DNA, and the V and J assignments and clone size from that table. This repertoire shows roughly 120,000 clones, roughly 80% found once; its top ten account for roughly 6.2%.

The chain couples TRBV2 to TRBJ1-4; the match to TRBD1 covers 8 bases. This TCR was sampled from a man between 65 and 85 years old with acute or convalescent COVID-19. Sequencing was performed on peripheral blood. The CDR3 sequence is CASSPPRGLEEKLFF. The CDR3 coding sequence is TGTGCCAGCAGTCCTCCCAGGGGGCTGGAAGAAAAACTGTTTTTT.